This T cell receptor beta chain was captured by sequencing in a study of regulatory T cells in long-lasting Graves disease. In the study overall: The study counted Graves' disease as persistent given over 5 years of antithyroid drugs and positive TSH receptor antibodies.

Construction of the TCR beta libraries employed iRepertoire HTBI primers in conjunction with Arm-PCR of CDR3 regions. Via MiXCR, TCRdb re-called the multiplex PCR reads, giving one row per CDR3 protein. The sample has approximately 500,000 distinct CDR3 sequences, 20% to 25% seen once; the top ten hold about 6.6%. Noted time point: persistent/refractory GD, antithyroid drugs over 5 years with positive TRAb. The TCR library was prepared using RNA isolated from PBMCs. Diagnosing Graves' disease relied on the American Thyroid Association guidelines. The patients were drawn from one endocrinology department in Xi'an, China. The CDR3 loop spans 14 amino acids. Germline CDR1 is MNHEY and CDR2 is SVGAGI. V was clipped by 2 bases and J by 9 bases, with 11 bases between them. This clonotype was detected ten times or more. Its cognate antigen is unknown. Study-wide findings and caveats: TRBV28 was favored in persistent disease, as were TRBJ1-2 and TRBJ2-5.

The TCR comes from a female donor with Graves disease. V is TRBV6-5 and J is TRBJ1-6; maybe TRBD1 (6 bases). The sequencing used peripheral blood mononuclear cells (PBMCs), collected when the disease was refractory, from a patient treated with antithyroid drugs. The CDR3 spells CASSYPARGSPLHF. Written as DNA, the CDR3 is TGTGCCAGCAGTTACCCAGCCAGGGGTTCACCCCTCCACTTT.